The 16 T cell receptor beta chains given below trace back to one sample, sequenced in a study of radiation and T cells in renal cell carcinoma. Sequencing used immunoSEQ multiplex PCR; TCRdb keeps in-frame clones, though not all of them. This table has over 85,000 clones, over 65% appearing once. Time point meaning: baseline pretreatment blood. Sample treatment: 15 Gy SBRT to primary tumor, nephrectomy 4 weeks later. The sequenced sample was blood, obtained from a patient whose treatment included radiotherapy and nephrectomy. The source is a man between 60 and 75 years old with renal cell carcinoma.

The J gene is TRBJ2-5, the V gene TRBV29-1; D is unresolved. CDR1 SQVTM and CDR2 ANQGSEA come from the germline V gene. This CDR3 has 11 amino acids. V lost 0 bases and J lost 5, with 4 bases in between. The CDR3 loop reads CSVEDPETQYF. The CDR3 nucleotides read TGCAGCGTTGAAGATCCTGAGACCCAGTACTTC.

This chain joins TRBV6-1 and TRBJ2-7; 9 nucleotides align to TRBD2. Germline CDR1 reads MNHNS; CDR2 reads SASEGT. The CDR3 extends over 14 amino acids. V lost 7 bases, J lost 6 bases, and 10 bases stayed unmatched. CDR3 in amino acids: CASTRRGGGPEQYF. The CDR3 bases are TGTGCCAGCACCAGGCGGGGGGGAGGGCCCGAGCAGTACTTC.

For this clone: This sample also contains other DNA sequences that code for the same CDR3. DNA of the CDR3: TGCGCCAGCAGCTTGGTAGCCGCAGCTAATGAAAAACTGTTTTTT. This codes for CASSLVAAANEKLFF. V and J are TRBV5-1 and TRBJ1-4; D not resolved. This CDR3 region has 15 residues. Germline V gene lookup returns CDR1 SGHRS and CDR2 YFSETQ. Deletions cut 0 bases from V and 3 bases from J, with 9 bases between.

This sequence joins TRBV4-1 and TRBJ2-2; 14 nucleotides align to TRBD2. CDR1 is MGHRA and CDR2 is YSYEKL in the germline V gene. V gave up 5 bases and J gave up 1 base; unmatched junction bases: 12. This CDR3 spans 20 amino acids. CDR3 region: CASSNQGLAGVLGNTGELFF. The CDR3 bases are TGCGCCAGCAGCAACCAGGGACTAGCGGGAGTCCTCGGGAACACCGGGGAGCTGTTTTTT.

V gene TRBV9 combines with J gene TRBJ2-5; TRBD1 aligns across 10 bases. CDR1 is SGDLS, CDR2 YYNGEE, per germline. The ends lost 3 bases at V and 2 bases at J; junction bases unmatched: 4. The CDR3 extends over 15 amino acids. This CDR3 reads CASSDRDRGQETQYF. CDR3 coding DNA: TGTGCCAGCAGCGACCGGGACAGGGGACAAGAGACCCAGTACTTC.

This clone was counted a single time. The genes are TRBV10-3 and TRBJ2-7, with 9 bases matching TRBD1. Germline values: CDR1 ENHRY, CDR2 SYGVKD. V was clipped by 3 bases and J by 3 bases; unmatched bases: 3. The CDR3 is made up of 14 amino acids. CDR3 sequence: CAISDGTGFYEQYF. Written as DNA, the CDR3 is TGTGCCATCAGTGACGGGACAGGGTTCTACGAGCAGTACTTC.

This clone turned up a few times. The chain carries TRBV18 and TRBJ2-7, with D possibly being TRBD2 (6 bases). V lost 1 base to trimming and J lost 6 bases, with 13 bases between them. The CDR3 length is 14 residues. In germline, CDR1 is KGHSH, CDR2 LQKENI. CDR3 bases: TGTGCCAGCTCACCACTGCCGGGAGTCGGCGAGCAGTACTTC. Amino acids: CASSPLPGVGEQYF.

The chain links TRBV27 to TRBJ2-7; D is uncertain. This CDR3 is 16 amino acids long. The V end lost 2 bases, the J end lost 5 bases, and 19 bases lay between the germline ends. CDR1 and CDR2 (germline): MNHEY, SMNVEV (reference sequence). For the CDR3, the DNA is TGTGCCAGCAGTTTAGTTGTTGGAGTCCGGCTAAACGAGCAGTACTTC. This translates into CASSLVVGVRLNEQYF.

This clone turned up a few times. The CDR3 nucleotides are TGTGCCAGCAGCCTGACAGGGCCGGGTAACTATGGCTACACCTTC. It is translated as CASSLTGPGNYGYTF. The V gene is TRBV7-9, the J gene TRBJ1-2; 7 bases are a match to TRBD1. The CDR3 has 15 residues. Per the germline V gene, CDR1 is SEHNR and CDR2 is FQNEAQ (reference sequence). J gave up 1 base and V 5 bases, and 7 bases lay outside the gene matches.

This rearrangement joins TRBV5-1 to TRBJ1-2; D uncertain. With 5 bases removed from V and 2 bases from J, the gap between germline ends came to 10 bases. CDR3 length: 13 amino acids. Per germline, CDR1 SGHRS and CDR2 YFSETQ. Written as DNA, the CDR3 is TGCGCCAGCAGGCAAGGAGAGAACTATGGCTACACCTTC. Translated: CASRQGENYGYTF.

This clone appeared a single time. The chain carries TRBV2 and TRBJ1-5; D possibly corresponds to TRBD1 (5 bases). The CDR3 contains 14 residues. V lost 3 bases to trimming and J lost 5 bases, with 11 bases between them. The germline gives CDR1 SNHLY, CDR2 FYNNEI. CDR3 sequence reads: CASSDGARYQPQHF. CDR3 sequence (DNA): TGTGCCAGCAGTGACGGGGCAAGGTATCAGCCCCAGCATTTT.

The V gene is TRBV6-1, the J gene TRBJ1-3; possibly TRBD1 for D (6 bases). This CDR3 has 17 amino acids. The ends were cut back, 1 base at V and 4 bases at J, with 17 bases in the middle. Germline CDR1 MNHNS, CDR2 SASEGT. The CDR3 sequence is CASSEEFTGFSGNTIYF. The CDR3 nucleotides are TGTGCCAGCAGTGAAGAATTTACAGGGTTTTCGGGAAACACCATATATTTT.

The chain links TRBV4-2 to TRBJ2-5; D call uncertain. The V and J ends lost 3 bases and 2 bases respectively, with 13 bases between them. Germline CDR1 LGHNA, CDR2 YNFKEQ. The CDR3 has 15 amino acids. The DNA of the CDR3 is TGTGCCAGCAGCCATCTCAAGGCACATCAAGAGACCCAGTACTTC. It codes for CASSHLKAHQETQYF.

This clone has a single count. The rearrangement joins TRBV9 to TRBJ2-4; 14 bases agree with TRBD2. The V segment lost 0 bases and the J segment 1 base; nucleotides outside the gene matches: 9. This CDR3 spans 20 amino acids. CDR1 and CDR2 from the germline V gene are SGDLS and YYNGEE. The CDR3 spells CASSVATGTSGRGAKNIQYF. CDR3 sequence (DNA): TGTGCCAGCAGCGTAGCAACCGGGACTAGCGGGAGAGGGGCCAAAAACATTCAGTACTTC.

The rearrangement uses TRBV5-8 and TRBJ2-3; D call uncertain. The V gene lost 4 bases and the J gene lost 2 bases, with 5 bases spanning the gap. This CDR3 has 12 amino acids. Germline CDR1 SGHTS, CDR2 YDEGEE. As DNA, the CDR3 is TGTGCCAGCAGCACTCTCACAGATACGCAGTATTTT. It codes for CASSTLTDTQYF. The full variable domain, in which reference TRBV5-8 and TRBJ2-3 provide the parts outside the CDR3, is EAGVTQSPTHLIKTRGQQATLRCSPISGHTSVYWYQQALGLGLQFLLWYDEGEERNRGNFPPRFSGRQFPNYSSELNVNALELEDSALYLCASSTLTDTQYFGPGTRLTVL.

This clone was seen just once. Possible read error: a much larger clone is one base away. This sequence joins TRBV7-2 and TRBJ1-1; D remains unclear. V dropped 2 bases and J dropped 1 base, with 5 bases sitting between them. Per the germline V gene, CDR1 is SGHTA and CDR2 is FQGNSA. The CDR3 extends over 13 amino acids. CDR3 sequence reads: CASSLRQNTEAFF. The CDR3 nucleotides are TGTGCCAGCAGCTTAAGACAGAACACTGAAGCTTTCTTT.